The text below deals with one TCR beta chain. Its antigen remains unidentified. The source of the sample is a study of Ad26.COV2.S vaccination and SARS-CoV-2 variants. Background on the study: Ad26.COV2.S was injected intramuscularly once or twice, 56 days apart.

The repertoire was sequenced with immunoSEQ multiplex PCR; TCRdb's copy has only in-frame clones and lacks some. The table records a few hundred thousand clones, approximately 87% of them present only once. Study findings and constraints: Using TCR breadth and depth analyses may have led to underestimated total T cell responses. Whether participants received vaccine or placebo, their non-spike TCR breadth was similar.

Noted treatment: roughly 20 received Ad26.COV2.S at low or high dose, single or two shots; about 5 received placebo; per-sample allocation not given. Material that was analyzed had been drawn on day 63 after the first vaccine or placebo injection. In Boston, an adult donor aged 18-55 years took part. The clonotype was recovered from a person aged 18-60 years who received the Ad26.COV2.S COVID-19 vaccine or a placebo. Sequences were derived from peripheral blood, sampled in a trial of Ad26.COV2.S vaccine versus placebo.

CDR3 sequence (DNA): TGTGCCAGCAGCTTAGGCGGAGGGTTATCTAGCACAGATACGCAGTATTTT. It translates to CASSLGGGLSSTDTQYF. The V call is TRBV7-3, the J call TRBJ2-3; a weak D match, TRBD2 (6 bases). With 2 bases removed from V and 0 bases from J, the gap between germline ends came to 15 bases. CDR1 and CDR2 from the germline V gene are SGHTA and FQGTGA. The CDR3 loop spans 17 amino acids.